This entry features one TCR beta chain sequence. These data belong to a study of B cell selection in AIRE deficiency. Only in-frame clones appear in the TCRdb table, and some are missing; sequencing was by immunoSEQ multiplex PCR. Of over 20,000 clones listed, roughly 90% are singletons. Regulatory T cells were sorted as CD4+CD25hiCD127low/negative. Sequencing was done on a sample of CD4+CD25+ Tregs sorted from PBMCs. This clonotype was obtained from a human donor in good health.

CDR3 sequence (DNA): TGTGCCAGCTCACCATCACTAGCGGGGGGCCTCAGACAAGAGACCCAGTACTTC. It is translated as CASSPSLAGGLRQETQYF. The J gene is TRBJ2-5, the V gene TRBV18, with 12 bases identical to TRBD2. The CDR3 extends over 18 amino acids. The V segment lost 2 bases and the J segment 2 bases; nucleotides outside the gene matches: 9. Germline-derived CDR1 and CDR2 are KGHSH and LQKENI. Full variable domain (outside the CDR3, taken from reference TRBV18 and TRBJ2-5): NAGVMQNPRHLVRRRGQEARLRCSPMKGHSHVYWYRQLPEEGLKFMVYLQKENIIDESGMPKERFSAEFPKEGPSILRIQQVVRGDSAAYFCASSPSLAGGLRQETQYFGPGTRLLVL.